The 29 T cell receptor beta chains below all came from one sample that was sequenced in a study of blood T cell repertoires in COVID-19. Libraries were prepared by immunoSEQ multiplex PCR; TCRdb keeps only in-frame clonotypes and omits some of them. The table includes about 140,000 clones, approximately 78% detected once. Input material: PBMCs or T cells enriched from blood (not recorded which). Every receptor here comes from a woman aged 45-65 years who had recovered from COVID-19.

Details on this clone: This CDR3 is also generated by other DNA sequences in the sample. The chain combines TRBV2 with TRBJ2-5, with a weak D call TRBD1 (6 bases). The CDR3 has 13 amino acids. Trimming took off 3 bases at V and 4 bases at J, with 9 bases between the two ends. Per the germline V gene, CDR1 is SNHLY and CDR2 is FYNNEI. CDR3 protein: CASSDRGGETQYF. The CDR3 nucleotides read TGTGCCAGCAGTGACAGGGGTGGAGAGACCCAGTACTTC.

This clone appeared a few times. J is TRBJ2-1 and V is TRBV5-6; the D gene is possibly TRBD2 (5 bases). This CDR3 is built from 13 residues. Germline CDR1 is SGHDT and CDR2 is YYEEEE. Trimming left V 3 bases short and J 10 bases short, with 14 bases between. In nucleotides, the CDR3 is TGTGCCAGCAGCTCCATAGCGTTCAAAGAGCAGTTCTTC. It encodes CASSSIAFKEQFF.

The chain is built from TRBV29-1 and TRBJ2-7; 10 bases align to TRBD1. The germline V gene has CDR1 SQVTM and CDR2 ANQGSEA. V shed 7 bases, J shed 6 bases, and the junction held 12 bases outside the gene matches. There are 14 residues in the CDR3. This CDR3 is CSGFPGTGVFEQYF. For the CDR3, the DNA is TGCAGCGGTTTTCCCGGGACAGGGGTTTTCGAGCAGTACTTC.

The chain joins TRBV19 to TRBJ1-4; D gene uncertain. The CDR3 runs to 12 residues. Per germline, CDR1 LNHDA and CDR2 SQIVND (reference sequence). In DNA form, the CDR3 reads TGTGCAGCAGGTGGTCTTAATGAAAAACTGTTTTTT. Translation gives CAAGGLNEKLFF.

The chain employs TRBV11-2 and TRBJ1-2, with D unresolved. Germline V gene lookup returns CDR1 SGHAT and CDR2 FQNNGV. The V gene lost 2 bases and the J gene lost 2 bases, with 6 bases spanning the gap. The CDR3 has 13 residues. The CDR3 spells CASSLRGNYGYTF. In DNA, the CDR3 is TGTGCCAGCAGCTTACGAGGAAACTATGGCTACACCTTC. Based on the CDR3 plus reference TRBV11-2 and TRBJ1-2, the full variable domain is EAGVAQSPRYKIIEKRQSVAFWCNPISGHATLYWYQQILGQGPKLLIQFQNNGVVDDSQLPKDRFSAERLKGVDSTLKIQPAKLEDSAVYLCASSLRGNYGYTFGSGTRLTVV.

The V call is TRBV28, the J call TRBJ1-1, with 7 bases fitting TRBD1. Looked up from germline, CDR1 is MDHEN and CDR2 is SYDVKM. The CDR3 has 15 amino acids. V shed 4 bases and J 0 bases; nucleotides not matched to a gene: 5. CDR3 sequence: CASSYRGVLNTEAFF. For the CDR3, the DNA is TGTGCCAGCAGTTACAGGGGAGTATTGAACACTGAAGCTTTCTTT.

The genes are TRBV3-1 (or the pseudogene TRBV3-2) and TRBJ2-2; 8 bases are shared with TRBD1. J was trimmed by 5 bases and V by 1 base; bases with no gene match: 3. The CDR3 sequence is 15 residues long. Germline V lookup: CDR1 LGHDT, CDR2 YNNKEL (reference sequence). The CDR3, as DNA: TGTGCCAGCAGCCAAGGACAGGGGTGGACCGGGGAGCTGTTTTTT. It encodes CASSQGQGWTGELFF.

The chain employs TRBV2 and TRBJ2-7, with 8 bases lining up with TRBD1. The germline V gene has CDR1 SNHLY and CDR2 FYNNEI. This CDR3 is built from 14 residues. V lost 3 bases and J lost 5; bases outside the gene matches: 6. The CDR3 spells CASSETGDLDEQYF. The CDR3 coding sequence is TGTGCCAGCAGTGAGACAGGGGATTTGGACGAGCAGTACTTC.

This clone was detected only a few times. This sequence joins TRBV5-1 and TRBJ1-3; D remains ambiguous. Between the trimmed V and J ends, which lost 0 bases and 3 bases, there was a span of 13 bases. The CDR3 totals 16 residues. CDR1 and CDR2 (germline): SGHRS, YFSETQ. The CDR3 region has the DNA TGCGCCAGCAGCTTGGGATCCCGGGGAAGTGGAAACACCATATATTTT. Its translation is CASSLGSRGSGNTIYF.

The chain employs TRBV2 and TRBJ2-7; 12 nucleotides match TRBD2. Trimming took 8 bases from V and 4 from J; bases not matched to a gene: 6. Germline V gives CDR1 SNHLY, CDR2 FYNNEI. This CDR3 is built from 14 residues. CDR3 coding DNA: TGTGCCAGCTTGTGGACTAGCGGGACTTACGAGCAGTACTTC. The encoded protein is CASLWTSGTYEQYF.

The genes are TRBV7-9 and TRBJ2-7; 9 bases align to TRBD2. V trimming: 2 bases; J trimming: 2 bases; junction bases outside the gene matches: 1. Per the germline V gene, CDR1 is SEHNR and CDR2 is FQNEAQ (reference sequence). The CDR3 loop spans 14 amino acids. CDR3 DNA sequence: TGTGCCAGCAGCTTATCTAGCGGGGCCTACGAGCAGTACTTC. Its protein product is CASSLSSGAYEQYF.

The rearrangement joins TRBV29-1 to TRBJ1-5, with D perhaps TRBD1 (5 bases). The V gene's germline CDR1 is SQVTM and CDR2 ANQGSEA. Trimming left V 7 bases short and J 3 bases short, with 16 bases between. The CDR3 length is 14 residues. The CDR3 DNA is TGCAGCGCGGCGGTCGGCAGGGACAATCAGCCCCAGCATTTT. This encodes CSAAVGRDNQPQHF.

The J gene is TRBJ1-6, the V gene TRBV6-1; D uncertain. The CDR3 is made up of 13 amino acids. Germline assignment: CDR1 MNHNS and CDR2 SASEGT. V dropped 0 bases and J dropped 13 bases, with 10 bases sitting between them. This chain's CDR3 is CASSEAAWSPLHF. DNA for the CDR3: TGTGCCAGCAGTGAAGCGGCCTGGTCCCCCCTCCACTTT.

In this sample, this clone turned up a few times. The chain recombines TRBV7-8 with TRBJ2-4; D is perhaps TRBD2 (5 bases). The CDR3 extends over 13 amino acids. The germline V gene has CDR1 SGHVS and CDR2 FQNEAQ. The V gene lost 5 bases and the J gene lost 7 bases, with 12 bases spanning the gap. The CDR3 bases are TGTGCCAGCAGCACCACCTCGGGGAACATTCAGTACTTC. It is translated as CASSTTSGNIQYF.

This chain uses TRBV6-1 with TRBJ1-3; D gene ambiguous. The germline CDR1 and CDR2 sequences are MNHNS and SASEGT. CDR3 length: 17 amino acids. The ends were cut back, 2 bases at V and 4 bases at J, with 18 bases in the middle. The DNA of the CDR3 is TGTGCCAGCAGTGAATCAGGACTAGGCTTCGGGGGAAACACCATATATTTT. Protein: CASSESGLGFGGNTIYF.

The chain recombines TRBV5-8 with TRBJ1-1, with D possibly being TRBD1 (5 bases). The CDR3 consists of 17 residues. The V end was cut by 4 bases, the J end by 2 bases, with 21 bases between. Per germline, CDR1 SGHTS and CDR2 YDEGEE. CDR3 protein: CASSNIQARTTNTEAFF. Here the CDR3 DNA reads TGTGCCAGCAGCAATATACAGGCGCGAACGACTAACACTGAAGCTTTCTTT. The whole variable domain, filled in from reference TRBV5-8 and TRBJ1-1, reads EAGVTQSPTHLIKTRGQQATLRCSPISGHTSVYWYQQALGLGLQFLLWYDEGEERNRGNFPPRFSGRQFPNYSSELNVNALELEDSALYLCASSNIQARTTNTEAFFGQGTRLTVV.

The chain couples TRBV18 to TRBJ1-1; D call uncertain. Trimming took 2 bases from V and 3 from J, leaving 10 bases between them. CDR3 length: 14 residues. CDR1 and CDR2 (germline): KGHSH, LQKENI. CDR3 DNA: TGTGCCAGCTCACCAGACCCGACTCACACTGAAGCTTTCTTT. Protein product: CASSPDPTHTEAFF.

This clone has just a few counts. CDR3 sequence (DNA): TGCGCCAGCAGCCAAGCCCCACCGGGACATCAAACCGGGGAGCTGTTTTTT. Protein sequence: CASSQAPPGHQTGELFF. V and J are TRBV4-1 and TRBJ2-2, with D possibly being TRBD1 (6 bases). Germline CDR1 is MGHRA and CDR2 is YSYEKL. The CDR3 spans 17 residues. With 1 base removed from V and 5 bases from J, the gap between germline ends came to 17 bases.

The rearrangement joins TRBV10-3 to TRBJ1-2, with TRBD1 identical over 10 bases. CDR1 is ENHRY and CDR2 is SYGVKD in the germline V gene. V gave up 0 bases and J gave up 7 bases; unmatched junction bases: 11. This CDR3 comprises 17 residues. For the CDR3, the DNA is TGTGCCATCAGTGAGTCGACGGGACAGGGGTCCGGTAGTGGCTACACCTTC. It is translated as CAISESTGQGSGSGYTF.

This clone was seen just once. V gene TRBV28 combines with J gene TRBJ2-7; TRBD2 might be the D (5 bases). The CDR3 is made up of 14 amino acids. From germline, CDR1 is MDHEN and CDR2 SYDVKM. Trimming took off 5 bases at V and 2 bases at J, with 13 bases between the two ends. CDR3 sequence: CASSGGPPTYEQYV. In DNA, the CDR3 is TGTGCCAGCAGTGGAGGACCACCAACCTACGAGCAGTACGTC.

The chain uses TRBV18 and TRBJ2-7; TRBD2 might be the D (5 bases). CDR3 length: 13 amino acids. From germline, CDR1 is KGHSH and CDR2 LQKENI. V shed 1 base and J shed 5 bases, with 9 bases lying between them. As DNA, the CDR3 is TGTGCCAGCTCACCACTGGACGGGGACGAGCAGTACTTC. Amino acid sequence: CASSPLDGDEQYF.

This clone was seen a single time. The chain employs TRBV11-2 and TRBJ1-1, with 7 bases matching TRBD1. This CDR3 is built from 16 residues. The J segment lost 6 bases and the V segment lost 0 bases, leaving 10 bases of the junction unmatched. Per the germline V gene, CDR1 is SGHAT and CDR2 is FQNNGV. The CDR3: CASSLDDWDSLSEAFF. CDR3 DNA: TGTGCCAGCAGCTTAGACGATTGGGACAGTTTGTCTGAAGCTTTCTTT.

This chain joins TRBV19 and TRBJ2-3; D might be TRBD1 (6 bases). The CDR3 has 13 residues. Looked up from germline, CDR1 is LNHDA and CDR2 is SQIVND (reference sequence). V was clipped by 6 bases and J by 2 bases, with 9 bases between them. Here the CDR3 DNA reads TGTGCCAGTAGCCCAGGGGCCACAGATACGCAGTATTTT. Amino acids: CASSPGATDTQYF.

The chain combines TRBV4-1 with TRBJ1-1, with D possibly matching TRBD1 (6 bases). The CDR3 is 15 amino acids. Per germline, CDR1 MGHRA and CDR2 YSYEKL. Trimming stripped 2 bases from V and 0 bases from J, with 10 bases between. CDR3 protein: CASSQRTAMNTEAFF. In nucleotides, the CDR3 is TGCGCCAGCAGCCAACGGACAGCTATGAACACTGAAGCTTTCTTT.

V gene TRBV6-5 combines with J gene TRBJ1-1; 8 bases line up with TRBD1. V lost 6 bases and J lost 11; bases outside the gene matches: 11. The CDR3 is 13 residues long. Per the germline V gene, CDR1 is MNHEY and CDR2 is SVGAGI. The CDR3 protein is CASRTFGQGGAFF. In DNA form, the CDR3 reads TGTGCCAGCAGAACCTTCGGACAGGGCGGCGCTTTCTTT.

The rearrangement links TRBV2 to TRBJ1-5; weak D call: TRBD1 (6 bases). Trimming took 6 bases from V and 2 from J, leaving 8 bases between them. There are 13 residues in the CDR3. Germline V gene data show CDR1 as SNHLY and CDR2 as FYNNEI. CDR3 in amino acids: CASRSGGNQPQHF. The CDR3 DNA reads TGTGCCAGCAGATCAGGGGGCAATCAGCCCCAGCATTTT.

The chain combines TRBV29-1 with TRBJ2-7, with D perhaps matching TRBD2 (6 bases). The germline V gene has CDR1 SQVTM and CDR2 ANQGSEA. V dropped 4 bases and J dropped 7 bases, with 11 bases sitting between them. This CDR3 contains 11 residues. CDR3 nucleotides: TGCAGCGTTGTTGGGGGGATGGAGCAGTACTTC. Its translation is CSVVGGMEQYF.

The V gene is TRBV15, the J gene TRBJ1-4, with 11 bases matching TRBD1. With V trimmed by 2 bases and J by 7 bases, 6 bases remained unmatched. CDR3 length: 16 amino acids. Germline CDR1 is LNHNV and CDR2 is YYDKDF (reference sequence). In nucleotides, the CDR3 is TGTGCCACCAGCAGAAATGGACAGGGGGCAGGTGAAAAACTGTTTTTT. Translated: CATSRNGQGAGEKLFF.

The gene calls are TRBV12-3 or TRBV12-4 and TRBJ1-2; perhaps TRBD1 as D (5 bases). The CDR3 runs 13 residues. With 3 bases removed from V and 10 bases from J, the gap between germline ends came to 15 bases. Here the CDR3 reads CASSLRQGGSYTF. Written as DNA, the CDR3 is TGTGCCAGCAGTTTGAGGCAGGGTGGCTCCTACACCTTC.